These 5 T cell receptor beta chains originate from one sample sequenced in a study of radiation and T cells in renal cell carcinoma. Assay used: immunoSEQ multiplex PCR; TCRdb lists only in-frame clones, some missing. This table holds around 170,000 clones, roughly 90% found once. Time point indicated: blood 4 weeks post-SBRT, at nephrectomy. Treatment: 15 Gy SBRT to primary tumor, nephrectomy 4 weeks later. This sample comprised blood, obtained from a patient whose treatment included radiotherapy and nephrectomy. These receptors all stem from a woman aged 50 to 60 with renal cell carcinoma.

This rearrangement joins TRBV9 to TRBJ2-1; 10 bases are a match to TRBD2. This CDR3 is built from 16 residues. Germline lookup yields CDR1 SGDLS and CDR2 YYNGEE. V trimming: 0 bases; J trimming: 3 bases; junction bases outside the gene matches: 3. CDR3 protein: CASSVASGGHYNEQFF. In DNA, the CDR3 is TGTGCCAGCAGCGTAGCTAGCGGGGGCCACTACAATGAGCAGTTCTTC.

The chain recombines TRBV11-2 with TRBJ2-7; the D gene is possibly TRBD1 (5 bases). Germline V gene data show CDR1 as SGHAT and CDR2 as FQNNGV. The CDR3 contains 13 residues. The germline V and J ends were trimmed by 3 bases and 4 bases, with 10 bases remaining between them. As DNA, the CDR3 is TGTGCCAGCAGCTTTTTACAGGATTACGAGCAGTACTTC. Protein product: CASSFLQDYEQYF.

The chain is built from TRBV7-9 and TRBJ1-4; no definite D call. Germline CDR1 SEHNR, CDR2 FQNEAQ (reference sequence). The CDR3 has 13 amino acids. The V end lost 5 bases, the J end lost 10 bases, and 14 bases lay between the germline ends. This CDR3 reads CASSPGPAAKLFF. CDR3 in DNA: TGTGCCAGCAGCCCCGGGCCAGCAGCAAAACTGTTTTTT.

The CDR3 coding sequence is TGTGCCAGCAGCCAGAGTAGCGGTGGCCCCACCGAGCAGTACTTC. Translating gives CASSQSSGGPTEQYF. The chain carries TRBV5-5 and TRBJ2-7; possibly TRBD2 for D (6 bases). The CDR3 is made up of 15 amino acids. V was pared by 4 bases and J by 6 bases, with 20 bases between. Germline V CDR1 and CDR2: SGHKS, YYEKEE (reference sequence).

This clone was observed a single time. The chain combines TRBV19 with TRBJ2-1, with 11 bases fitting TRBD2. From germline, CDR1 is LNHDA and CDR2 SQIVND (reference sequence). Losses at the gene ends were 5 bases for V and 1 base for J; bases not matched to a gene: 7. This CDR3 comprises 17 residues. CDR3 DNA sequence: TGTGCCAGTAGTTCCCTAGCGGGGGGCCCTTCCTACAATGAGCAGTTCTTC. Translated, it gives CASSSLAGGPSYNEQFF.